The 27 T cell receptor beta chains in this list originate from one sample, sequenced in a study of STAT5B mutations in CD4+ large granular lymphocyte leukemia (dated by TCRdb to between 2021 and 2023). The library was prepared using the immunoSEQ multiplex PCR assay. The source is immuneACCESS, and TCRdb retained only in-frame sequences with V and J called. Part of the clones is not carried over; for the studies checked, unresolved V genes explain less than half of this, and the remainder is unexplained. The table for this sample lists around 33,000 clones; approximately 90% of them were counted only once. About 0.91% of the sample is taken by the ten largest. The sample consisted of CD4+ T cells from blood buffy coats. The receptors were gathered from a human donor in good health.

The chain combines TRBV5-1 with TRBJ1-2; 9 nucleotides agree with TRBD1. The CDR3 is made up of 16 amino acids. Germline CDR1 SGHRS, CDR2 YFSETQ. The trim removed 7 bases at V and 2 bases at J, leaving 12 bases unmatched. DNA of the CDR3: TGCGCCAGCTCTTGGACAGGGGAGAAAATAAACTATGGCTACACCTTC. Its translation: CASSWTGEKINYGYTF.

V and J are TRBV10-3 and TRBJ2-3, with D unresolved. Trimming pared 8 bases from V and 4 bases from J, leaving 13 bases between. The germline V gene has CDR1 ENHRY and CDR2 SYGVKD. The CDR3 spans 13 residues. The CDR3 nucleotides read TGTGCCATCGGTGGCTCTGGGCCAGATACGCAGTATTTT. Protein sequence: CAIGGSGPDTQYF.

The J gene is TRBJ2-7, the V gene TRBV11-3; 7 nucleotides match TRBD2. The V gene end was trimmed by 3 bases and the J gene end by 6 bases; junction bases not matched to a gene: 5. The CDR3 has 13 residues. CDR1 and CDR2 from the germline V gene are SGHNT and YENEEA. The CDR3 region is CASSLETSREQYF. CDR3 nucleotide sequence: TGTGCCAGCAGCTTGGAGACTAGCCGCGAGCAGTACTTC.

The chain joins TRBV9 to TRBJ1-5; weak D call: TRBD1 (6 bases). The CDR3 length is 13 residues. Germline V CDR1 and CDR2: SGDLS, YYNGEE. V gave up 3 bases and J gave up 5 bases, with 9 bases separating them. In DNA form, the CDR3 reads TGTGCCAGCAGCGCTAGACAGGATCAGCCCCAGCATTTT. Translation gives CASSARQDQPQHF.

This chain links TRBV5-1 with TRBJ2-3, with TRBD2 identical over 8 bases. CDR1 is SGHRS, CDR2 YFSETQ, per germline. V was clipped by 4 bases and J by 4 bases; unmatched bases: 11. This CDR3 has 16 residues. For the CDR3, the DNA is TGCGCCAGCAGCCCCGGGAGGGGGGCCCTCGCAGATACGCAGTATTTT. Translated: CASSPGRGALADTQYF.

The chain employs TRBV11-2 and TRBJ2-1; possible D gene TRBD2, 7 bases. Germline lookup yields CDR1 SGHAT and CDR2 FQNNGV. Between the trimmed V and J ends, which lost 6 bases and 0 bases, there was a span of 21 bases. The CDR3 loop spans 18 amino acids. CDR3 in amino acids: CASSKGGGTSSSYNEQFF. The CDR3 DNA sequence: TGTGCCAGCAGTAAGGGGGGGGGAACGTCGAGCTCCTACAATGAGCAGTTCTTC.

V is TRBV7-9 and J is TRBJ1-2; no firm D call. Germline CDR1 is SEHNR and CDR2 is FQNEAQ (reference sequence). V lost 6 bases and J lost 3, with 26 bases in between. The CDR3 sequence is 18 residues long. The CDR3, as DNA: TGTGCCAGCAGAGAGAGAGAGCGGACGGCCCCGCAAGACTATGGCTACACCTTC. Translating it yields CASRERERTAPQDYGYTF. Filled out from reference TRBV7-9 and TRBJ1-2, the complete variable domain reads DTGVSQNPRHKITKRGQNVTFRCDPISEHNRLYWYRQTLGQGPEFLTYFQNEAQLEKSRLLSDRFSAERPKGSFSTLEIQRTEQGDSAMYLCASRERERTAPQDYGYTFGSGTRLTVV.

This chain joins TRBV11-3 and TRBJ2-7, with unresolved D. Germline values: CDR1 SGHNT, CDR2 YENEEA. V was clipped by 6 bases and J by 0 bases, with 6 bases between them. This CDR3 is 12 amino acids long. CDR3 bases: TGTGCCAGCAGGGGGTACTCCTACGAGCAGTACTTC. Translation gives CASRGYSYEQYF.

This chain uses TRBV6-1 with TRBJ1-3; no reliable D call. V lost 3 bases, J lost 2 bases, and 5 bases lay in between. The CDR3 totals 13 residues. Germline V gives CDR1 MNHNS, CDR2 SASEGT. CDR3 bases: TGTGCCAGCAGTGAGGCCACTGGAAACACCATATATTTT. Translation gives CASSEATGNTIYF.

This sequence joins TRBV7-3 and TRBJ2-5; 13 bases align to TRBD2. In germline, CDR1 is SGHTA, CDR2 FQGTGA. After removal of 4 bases from V and 5 bases from J, the junction contained 7 bases not matched to a gene. This CDR3 is built from 16 residues. CDR3 DNA: TGTGCCAGCAGCTACGGGACTAGCGGGGTGCGGGAGACCCAGTACTTC. It is translated as CASSYGTSGVRETQYF.

This clone has more than one count but fewer than ten. The chain uses TRBV10-1 and TRBJ2-7; D remains ambiguous. The germline V gene has CDR1 WNHNN and CDR2 SYGVQD (reference sequence). This CDR3 is 12 amino acids long. V lost 3 bases and J 3 bases, leaving 6 bases between the germline ends. DNA of the CDR3: TGCGCCAGCAGTGACAGCCACTACGAGCAGTACTTC. Translation: CASSDSHYEQYF.

The chain joins TRBV7-6 to TRBJ1-4; TRBD1 aligns across 9 bases. This CDR3 has 15 residues. Germline V CDR1 and CDR2: SGHVS, FNYEAQ. With V trimmed by 5 bases and J by 4 bases, 5 bases remained unmatched. The CDR3 region has the DNA TGTGCCAGCAGCGTGGGACAGGGCCTTAATGAAAAACTGTTTTTT. It specifies CASSVGQGLNEKLFF.

J is TRBJ1-5 and V is TRBV18, with D hard to call. Trimming stripped 5 bases from V and 1 base from J, with 9 bases between. CDR3 length equals 14 residues. Germline lookup yields CDR1 KGHSH and CDR2 LQKENI. CDR3 coding DNA: TGTGCCAGCTCAGTCGGACGGAGCAATCAGCCCCAGCATTTT. Protein sequence: CASSVGRSNQPQHF. Based on the CDR3 plus reference TRBV18 and TRBJ1-5, the full variable domain is NAGVMQNPRHLVRRRGQEARLRCSPMKGHSHVYWYRQLPEEGLKFMVYLQKENIIDESGMPKERFSAEFPKEGPSILRIQQVVRGDSAAYFCASSVGRSNQPQHFGDGTRLSIL.

This chain joins TRBV5-1 and TRBJ1-2; maybe TRBD1 (6 bases). The CDR3 runs 14 residues. The ends were cut back, 0 bases at V and 2 bases at J, with 8 bases in the middle. Germline V gene data show CDR1 as SGHRS and CDR2 as YFSETQ. This chain's CDR3 is CASSLGTENYGYTF. The CDR3 nucleotides are TGCGCCAGCAGCTTGGGGACAGAGAACTATGGCTACACCTTC.

The chain recombines TRBV7-8 with TRBJ2-4; D remains ambiguous. V was clipped by 5 bases and J by 2 bases, with 16 bases between them. The CDR3 length is 16 residues. CDR1 SGHVS and CDR2 FQNEAQ come from the germline V gene. CDR3 sequence (DNA): TGTGCCAGCAGCCGTGTGGGCCAGGACCCCAAAAACATTCAGTACTTC. This codes for CASSRVGQDPKNIQYF.

This rearrangement joins TRBV11-2 to TRBJ1-3; no clear D gene. This CDR3 is 15 amino acids long. Germline CDR1 and CDR2: SGHAT and FQNNGV. With 5 bases removed from V and 4 bases from J, the gap between germline ends came to 15 bases. CDR3 sequence: CASSPTSFGGNTIYF. CDR3 bases: TGTGCCAGCAGCCCTACATCCTTTGGGGGAAACACCATATATTTT.

This clone appeared a few times. This chain uses TRBV11-1 with TRBJ2-7; no clear D gene. This CDR3 spans 15 amino acids. V lost 5 bases to trimming and J lost 2 bases, with 16 bases between them. Germline CDR1 is SGHAT and CDR2 is FQDESV (reference sequence). The CDR3 here is CASSHRERVTYEQYF. For the CDR3, the DNA is TGTGCCAGCAGCCACAGAGAACGCGTCACCTACGAGCAGTACTTC.

CDR3 region: CASSPPPGANVLTF. CDR3 in DNA: TGTGCCAGCAGCCCCCCTCCTGGGGCCAACGTCCTGACTTTC. V and J are TRBV11-3 and TRBJ2-6; D unresolved. V lost 5 bases and J lost 2, with 7 bases in between. Germline CDR1 and CDR2: SGHNT and YENEEA. This CDR3 has 14 residues.

The genes are TRBV4-2 and TRBJ2-2, with D tentatively TRBD1 or TRBD2 (7 bases each). Trimming shortened V by 0 bases and J by 7 bases, and 12 bases separated the two germline ends. This CDR3 has 15 amino acids. From germline, CDR1 is LGHNA and CDR2 YNFKEQ. The CDR3 protein is CASSQDRGRGGELFF. As DNA, the CDR3 is TGTGCCAGCAGCCAAGACAGGGGGAGGGGCGGGGAGCTGTTTTTT.

The chain recombines TRBV5-1 with TRBJ1-3, with 7 bases matching TRBD1. Germline lookup yields CDR1 SGHRS and CDR2 YFSETQ. This CDR3 contains 16 residues. V lost 2 bases, J lost 2 bases, and 7 bases stayed unmatched. The CDR3 sequence is CASSFHAGGAGNTIYF. The CDR3 DNA sequence: TGCGCCAGCAGCTTTCACGCAGGGGGTGCTGGAAACACCATATATTTT.

The chain is built from TRBV14 and TRBJ1-4, with 7 bases identical to TRBD1. V was pared by 5 bases and J by 8 bases, with 11 bases of the junction left unmatched. The CDR3 spans 15 residues. Germline V gene sequence: CDR1 SGHDN, CDR2 FVKESK. The CDR3 bases are TGTGCCAGCAGCTTCCAAGGGGGCGCAGGCGAAAAACTGTTTTTT. It is translated as CASSFQGGAGEKLFF.

This clone appeared once. The gene calls are TRBV7-9 and TRBJ2-1; D might be TRBD2 (6 bases). CDR3 size: 16 residues. The germline V gene has CDR1 SEHNR and CDR2 FQNEAQ (reference sequence). The germline V and J ends were trimmed by 1 base and 2 bases, with 12 bases remaining between them. CDR3 sequence (DNA): TGTGCCAGCAGCTTAGGGGCAGGGAGGACCTACAATGAGCAGTTCTTC. Its translation is CASSLGAGRTYNEQFF.

The chain couples TRBV4-1 to TRBJ2-7; D tentatively fits TRBD1 or TRBD2 (5 bases each). The germline V and J ends were trimmed by 3 bases and 6 bases, with 15 bases remaining between them. Germline V lookup: CDR1 MGHRA, CDR2 YSYEKL. The CDR3 is 14 amino acids. The CDR3 protein is CASSQPGTTREQYF. The CDR3 region has the DNA TGCGCCAGCAGCCAGCCTGGGACGACTCGCGAGCAGTACTTC.

The V and J genes are TRBV21-1 and TRBJ1-4. TRBV21-1 is a pseudogene segment. This CDR3 region has 15 residues. The DNA of the CDR3 is TGTGCCAGCAGCAAAGATGAGGGGCCGGGTGAAAAACTGTTTTTT. Amino acids: CASSKDEGPGEKLFF.

The V gene is TRBV14, the J gene TRBJ2-7, with D perhaps TRBD2 (5 bases). The CDR3 spans 14 residues. CDR1 and CDR2 (germline): SGHDN, FVKESK. V lost 4 bases and J 3 bases, leaving 13 bases between the germline ends. CDR3 residues: CASSPPLGSYEQYF. CDR3 nucleotides: TGTGCCAGCAGCCCCCCACTAGGTAGCTACGAGCAGTACTTC.

The chain links TRBV7-2 to TRBJ2-7; maybe TRBD1 (6 bases). Trimming pared 1 base from V and 2 bases from J, leaving 21 bases between. Germline CDR1 SGHTA, CDR2 FQGNSA. The CDR3 runs to 18 residues. As DNA, the CDR3 is TGTGCCAGCAGCTTAGGGCTTCCAGGGGACCCGCCTACCTACGAGCAGTACTTC. Amino acids: CASSLGLPGDPPTYEQYF.

V gene TRBV4-3 combines with J gene TRBJ2-2, with D unclear. This CDR3 spans 15 amino acids. The germline gives CDR1 LGHNA, CDR2 YSLEER. Deletions cut 1 base from V and 9 bases from J, with 15 bases between. CDR3 in amino acids: CASSQGQHIGRELFF. CDR3 in DNA: TGCGCCAGCAGCCAAGGCCAGCATATTGGCAGGGAGCTGTTTTTT.